This paragraph covers one T cell receptor beta chain sequence. Its antigen remains unidentified. TCR sequencing used cDNA made by reverse transcription of extracted RNA. This table comes from immunoSEQ multiplex PCR, and its TCRdb copy is limited to in-frame clones, with some not included. Among about 160,000 clones listed, roughly 65% were seen once. This entry is derived from a study of CD8+ T cells in alopecia areata. About the research overall: Twice a day, 5 to 10 mg of oral tofacitinib was administered to treated patients. General study points: Numerous expanded lesional clones remained in scalp and blood during tofacitinib. Scalp sequencing also captures normal skin's resident alphabeta T cells.

Treatment here: oral pan-JAK inhibitor, 5-10 mg twice daily. Germline V lookup: CDR1 SGHRS, CDR2 YFSETQ. The CDR3 is 14 residues long. V gave up 0 bases and J gave up 8 bases, with 11 bases separating them. The chain carries TRBV5-1 and TRBJ1-4; D remains unclear. The sequencing here drew on CD4+ T cells sorted from blood, taken at week 4, from a patient treated with tofacitinib. The receptor was isolated from a human donor with alopecia areata. Here the CDR3 DNA reads TGCGCCAGCAGCTTGGAGGCAGGTGGCGAAAAACTGTTTTTT. Protein product: CASSLEAGGEKLFF.